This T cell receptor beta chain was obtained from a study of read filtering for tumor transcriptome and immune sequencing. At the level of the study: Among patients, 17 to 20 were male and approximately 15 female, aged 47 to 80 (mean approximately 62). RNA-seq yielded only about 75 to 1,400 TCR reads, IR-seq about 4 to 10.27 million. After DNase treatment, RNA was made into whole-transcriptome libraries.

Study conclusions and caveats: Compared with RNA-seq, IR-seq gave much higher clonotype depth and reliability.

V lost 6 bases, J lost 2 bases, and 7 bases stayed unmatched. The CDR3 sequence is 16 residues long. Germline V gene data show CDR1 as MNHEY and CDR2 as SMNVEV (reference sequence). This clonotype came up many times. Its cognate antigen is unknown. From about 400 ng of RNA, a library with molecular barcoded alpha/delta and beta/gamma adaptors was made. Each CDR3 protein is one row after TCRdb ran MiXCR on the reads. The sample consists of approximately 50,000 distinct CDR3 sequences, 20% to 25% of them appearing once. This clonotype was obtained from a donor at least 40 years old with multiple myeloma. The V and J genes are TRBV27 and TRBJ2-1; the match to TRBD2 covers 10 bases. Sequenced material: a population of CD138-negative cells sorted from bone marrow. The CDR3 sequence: CASRRSGGATYNEQFF. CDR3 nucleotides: TGTGCCAGCAGGCGCAGCGGGGGGGCCACCTACAATGAGCAGTTCTTC.